This TCR beta chain was retrieved from a study of shared clonotypes between healthy human individuals. Findings of the study overall: The sampled material consisted only of blood, and tissue repertoires are likely to differ.

Note on this clone: The antigen is unknown.

Trimming removed 3 bases from V and 5 bases from J, with 7 bases in between. CDR3 length equals 12 residues. Looked up from germline, CDR1 is MDHEN and CDR2 is SYDVKM. For sorted subsets, 150 to 200 ng DNA per replicate equaled around 30,000 T cell genomes. Libraries were prepared by immunoSEQ multiplex PCR; TCRdb keeps only in-frame clonotypes and omits some of them. The sample shows 550,000 to 850,000 clones, 74% of them seen only once. The chain has TRBV28 and TRBJ2-5; no clear D gene. The origin of this receptor is a woman aged 25 to 39 in good health. Material: memory CD4+ T cells sorted from blood. Indicated subset: CD45RA-negative fraction. The CDR3 loop reads CASSFVGETQYF. The CDR3 coding sequence is TGTGCCAGCAGTTTTGTTGGGGAGACCCAGTACTTC.